These 13 T cell receptor beta chains originate from one sample sequenced in a study of blood T cell repertoires in COVID-19. Using immunoSEQ multiplex PCR, the repertoire was profiled, and TCRdb retains in-frame clones only, with some absent. The table has about 140,000 clones, 84% seen once. The sequencing input was PBMCs or T cells enriched from blood (not recorded which). The source of these receptors is a man between 35 and 55 years old with acute COVID-19.

The rearrangement uses TRBV30 and TRBJ2-7, with TRBD2 matching 11 bases. V lost 7 bases, J lost 12 bases, and 14 bases stayed unmatched. Germline V CDR1 and CDR2: GTSNPN, SVGIG (reference sequence). This CDR3 has 13 residues. CDR3 nucleotide sequence: TGTGCCTTTGCCGGGACTAGCGGCCTAGTTGCGTACTTC. It is translated as CAFAGTSGLVAYF.

The rearrangement joins TRBV18 to TRBJ1-6; TRBD1 matches 8 bases. J was trimmed by 7 bases and V by 5 bases; bases with no gene match: 10. There are 16 residues in the CDR3. CDR1 and CDR2 from the germline V gene are KGHSH and LQKENI. For the CDR3, the DNA is TGTGCCAGCTCAGCTACGCCGGACAGGGAGAATTCACCCCTCCACTTT. Its translation: CASSATPDRENSPLHF.

This clone was counted once. The gene calls are TRBV5-1 and TRBJ1-2, with TRBD1 matching 9 bases. This CDR3 region has 15 residues. Germline loops: CDR1 SGHRS, CDR2 YFSETQ. V was pared by 3 bases and J by 8 bases, with 11 bases of the junction left unmatched. CDR3 in DNA: TGCGCCAGCAGCTGGAGGACAGGGGCTGAAGAGGGCTACACCTTC. Encoded protein: CASSWRTGAEEGYTF.

The V and J genes are TRBV28 and TRBJ2-1; D may be TRBD1 (5 bases). There are 13 residues in the CDR3. The germline V gene has CDR1 MDHEN and CDR2 SYDVKM. V gave up 7 bases and J gave up 3 bases, with 10 bases separating them. The CDR3 sequence is CASTPDSYNEQFF. CDR3 DNA sequence: TGTGCCAGCACCCCCGACAGCTACAATGAGCAGTTCTTC.

The chain employs TRBV4-3 and TRBJ2-1; the D gene is possibly TRBD2 (6 bases). The V and J ends lost 1 base and 7 bases respectively, with 14 bases between them. CDR3 length: 15 amino acids. In germline, CDR1 is LGHNA, CDR2 YSLEER. CDR3 loop: CASSQGFTGENEQFF. CDR3 bases: TGCGCCAGCAGCCAAGGGTTCACGGGAGAGAATGAGCAGTTCTTC.

The rearrangement uses TRBV6-5 and TRBJ2-1; D not resolved. CDR1 is MNHEY and CDR2 is SVGAGI in the germline V gene. V lost 6 bases, J lost 12 bases, and 18 bases lay in between. The CDR3 length is 13 residues. The CDR3 sequence is CASSRSISGAQFF. CDR3 nucleotide sequence: TGTGCCAGCAGCCGTTCGATTAGTGGAGCGCAGTTCTTC.

The chain employs TRBV19 and TRBJ1-6, with D possibly matching TRBD1 (6 bases). Germline CDR1 and CDR2: LNHDA and SQIVND (reference sequence). Trimming stripped 7 bases from V and 7 bases from J, with 17 bases between. This CDR3 has 15 residues. DNA for the CDR3: TGTGCCAGTAATACTCAGGGGCAGGGGAATTCACCCCTCCACTTT. Its protein product is CASNTQGQGNSPLHF.

V usage is TRBV28 and J usage is TRBJ1-5; 9 bases match TRBD1. CDR1 and CDR2 (germline): MDHEN, SYDVKM. J was trimmed by 7 bases and V by 6 bases; bases with no gene match: 19. The CDR3 extends over 18 amino acids. CDR3 in amino acids: CASSKAAGHRGLSQPQHF. CDR3 in DNA: TGTGCCAGCAGCAAAGCTGCGGGGCACAGGGGGCTATCCCAGCCCCAGCATTTT.

The rearrangement links TRBV7-9 to TRBJ2-3, with TRBD2 matching 11 bases. From germline, CDR1 is SEHNR and CDR2 FQNEAQ (reference sequence). The CDR3 is 14 amino acids. The J segment lost 4 bases and the V segment lost 8 bases, leaving 5 bases of the junction unmatched. CDR3 protein: CASGASGGSDTQYF. The CDR3 region has the DNA TGTGCCAGCGGGGCTAGCGGGGGGTCAGATACGCAGTATTTT. Looking up the rest from reference TRBV7-9 and TRBJ2-3 gives the full variable domain: DTGVSQNPRHKITKRGQNVTFRCDPISEHNRLYWYRQTLGQGPEFLTYFQNEAQLEKSRLLSDRFSAERPKGSFSTLEIQRTEQGDSAMYLCASGASGGSDTQYFGPGTRLTVL.

This rearrangement joins TRBV11-3 to TRBJ2-7; D might be TRBD2 (6 bases). Trimming pared 4 bases from V and 5 bases from J, leaving 15 bases between. Looked up from germline, CDR1 is SGHNT and CDR2 is YENEEA. The CDR3 spans 14 residues. CDR3 bases: TGTGCCAGCAGCTCGGGCTCGCGGGGACACGAGCAGTACTTC. This gives the protein CASSSGSRGHEQYF.

This clone was observed once. The V and J genes are TRBV9 and TRBJ2-1; possible D gene TRBD2, 6 bases. The CDR3 runs 15 residues. Germline-derived CDR1 and CDR2 are SGDLS and YYNGEE. Deletions cut 0 bases from V and 3 bases from J, with 10 bases between. This chain's CDR3 is CASSVAGVNYNEQFF. The CDR3 nucleotides are TGTGCCAGCAGCGTAGCGGGAGTCAACTACAATGAGCAGTTCTTC.

The CDR3 nucleotides are TGTGCCAGTAGTATGAGGTCCGACGGCGGAAATCAGCCCCAGCATTTT. Amino acid sequence: CASSMRSDGGNQPQHF. V is TRBV19 and J is TRBJ1-5, with D unresolved. Germline values: CDR1 LNHDA, CDR2 SQIVND (reference sequence). V dropped 3 bases and J dropped 4 bases, with 16 bases sitting between them. This CDR3 contains 16 residues.

The sample holds a few counts of this clone. The CDR3 nucleotides read TGCGCCAGCAGTGACCAGGGGCAAGCGAACACTGAAGCTTTCTTT. Protein sequence: CASSDQGQANTEAFF. The chain has TRBV23-1 and TRBJ1-1; weak D call: TRBD1 (6 bases). TRBV23-1 falls under the ORF class, with uncertain function. The CDR3 contains 15 residues. V shed 5 bases and J shed 1 base, with 14 bases lying between them.